This TCR beta chain was profiled in a study of post-analysis software for immune sequencing data. Across the study: Disease trajectories encompassed relapsing-remitting, secondary progressive and progressive-relapsing multiple sclerosis.

Unique molecular identifiers were carried by the TCR beta cDNA libraries. TCRdb re-called the PCR reads through MiXCR, storing one row per CDR3 protein. The profile covers 180,000 or so distinct CDR3 sequences, with 29% appearing a single time and about 3.7% taken by the ten largest. This clonotype was counted at least ten times. Its target is unknown. The junction does not match germline at one end; this may be a read error. Germline V gene data show CDR1 as SGHRS and CDR2 as YFSETQ. The CDR3 is made up of 14 amino acids. Study findings and constraints: Relative to controls, patients had about 5 TRBV segments at higher frequency, with TRBV5-6, TRBV5-1 and TRBV20-1 among these.

The material sequenced was blood. The clonotype originates from a girl between 2 and 17 years old with multiple sclerosis. This sequence joins TRBV5-1 and TRBJ1-1; TRBD1 matches 8 bases. The DNA of the CDR3 is TGTGCCAGCAGCTCCCAGGGGGCTAACACTGAAGCTTTCTTT. Its translation is CASSSQGANTEAFF.